The sequence of this TCR beta chain was determined in a study of blood T cell repertoires in COVID-19. Background on the study: Acute and convalescent COVID-19 specimens originated in the United States, Italy and Spain.

As originally analysed: Cell counts per sample came from amplifying reference gene primers. The data were produced by immunoSEQ multiplex PCR, yet TCRdb's version contains in-frame clones alone and is incomplete. Clone size and V and J calls were adopted from that table, with D and trimming inferred from the DNA. The repertoire includes about 200,000 clones, roughly 82% of them detected once, and 5% to 7% sits in the top ten. CDR1 and CDR2 from the germline V gene are SGDLS and YYNGEE. V gave up 3 bases and J gave up 4 bases, with 10 bases separating them. There are 14 residues in the CDR3. This receptor was identified in a man aged 35 to 55 with acute COVID-19. The sample comprised PBMCs or T cells enriched from blood (not recorded which). The chain has TRBV9 and TRBJ1-4, with a tentative D call TRBD1 (5 bases). CDR3 protein: CASSEDDSNEKLFF. For the CDR3, the DNA is TGTGCCAGCAGCGAGGACGACAGTAATGAAAAACTGTTTTTT.